This T cell receptor beta chain was recorded in a study of low-dose radiotherapy and immunotherapy resistance in tumors. Whole-study context: Doses of 0.5 Gy per fraction every 2 weeks, totaling 6.5 Gy, went to Cohort 1. Every two weeks, the protocol called for intravenous cyclophosphamide at 200 mg/m2. It was given one day before each radiation and immunotherapy administration. From cycle 1 day 1, patients took oral aspirin 300 mg every day for four cycles.

Regarding time point: before trial treatment. Patients with advanced, tumor-infiltrating lymphocyte-negative solid tumors were eligible. This clonotype was seen more than once but under ten times. Primers targeting TRAV and TRBV primed first-strand cDNA, covering alpha and beta chains. TCRs underwent about 20 PCR cycles of amplification with a constant-region primer and V-primer adapter. One entry per CDR3 protein results from TCRdb running MiXCR on the reads. The table lists tens of thousands of distinct CDR3 sequences, around 9.2% of them singletons. The ends were cut back, 0 bases at V and 0 bases at J, with 18 bases in the middle. Germline CDR1 and CDR2: MNHEY and SMNVEV (reference sequence). The CDR3 has 19 residues.

The sequencing here drew on PBMCs, taken before treatment. The rearrangement joins TRBV27 to TRBJ1-3; D is perhaps TRBD1 (6 bases). The sequence derives from a male donor with prostate cancer. CDR3 in DNA: TGTGCCAGCAGTTTATCGCCGGCACAGGGAGCAACCTCTGGAAACACCATATATTTT. Encoded protein: CASSLSPAQGATSGNTIYF.